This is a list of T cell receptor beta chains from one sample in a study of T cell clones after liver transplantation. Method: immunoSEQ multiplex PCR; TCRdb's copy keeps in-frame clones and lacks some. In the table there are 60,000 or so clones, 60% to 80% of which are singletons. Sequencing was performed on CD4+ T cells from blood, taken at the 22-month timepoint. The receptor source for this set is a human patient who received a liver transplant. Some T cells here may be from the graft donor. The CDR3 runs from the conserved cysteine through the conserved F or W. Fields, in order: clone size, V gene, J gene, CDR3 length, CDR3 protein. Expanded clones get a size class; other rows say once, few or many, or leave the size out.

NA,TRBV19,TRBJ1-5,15,CASSDQGRDNQPQHF
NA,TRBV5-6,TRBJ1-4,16,CASSLSRGDVVGKLFF
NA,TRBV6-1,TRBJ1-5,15,CASSVDRGNGQPQHF
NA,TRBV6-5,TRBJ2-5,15,CASSYSDRLQETQYF
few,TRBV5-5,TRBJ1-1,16,CASSLSRQGAWVEAFF
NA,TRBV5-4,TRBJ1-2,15,CASSSNIQGVYGYTF
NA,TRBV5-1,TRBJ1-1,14,CASSYGQGVTEAFF
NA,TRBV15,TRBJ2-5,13,CATSRGATETQYF
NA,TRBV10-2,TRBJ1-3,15,CASSNKGTVGNTIYF
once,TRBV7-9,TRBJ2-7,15,CASSPLGTSSYEQYF
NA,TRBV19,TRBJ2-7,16,CASSIAMEGLGYEQYF
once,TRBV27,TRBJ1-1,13,CAGSKQGSAEAFF
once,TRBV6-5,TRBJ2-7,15,CASSYSNLGSYEQYF
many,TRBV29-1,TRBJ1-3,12,CSSRTSGNTIYF
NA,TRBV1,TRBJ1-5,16,CTSSQRGGHSNQPQHF
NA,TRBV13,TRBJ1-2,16,CASSRGQGTANYGYTF
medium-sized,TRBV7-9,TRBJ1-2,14,CASSLAAKHYGYTF